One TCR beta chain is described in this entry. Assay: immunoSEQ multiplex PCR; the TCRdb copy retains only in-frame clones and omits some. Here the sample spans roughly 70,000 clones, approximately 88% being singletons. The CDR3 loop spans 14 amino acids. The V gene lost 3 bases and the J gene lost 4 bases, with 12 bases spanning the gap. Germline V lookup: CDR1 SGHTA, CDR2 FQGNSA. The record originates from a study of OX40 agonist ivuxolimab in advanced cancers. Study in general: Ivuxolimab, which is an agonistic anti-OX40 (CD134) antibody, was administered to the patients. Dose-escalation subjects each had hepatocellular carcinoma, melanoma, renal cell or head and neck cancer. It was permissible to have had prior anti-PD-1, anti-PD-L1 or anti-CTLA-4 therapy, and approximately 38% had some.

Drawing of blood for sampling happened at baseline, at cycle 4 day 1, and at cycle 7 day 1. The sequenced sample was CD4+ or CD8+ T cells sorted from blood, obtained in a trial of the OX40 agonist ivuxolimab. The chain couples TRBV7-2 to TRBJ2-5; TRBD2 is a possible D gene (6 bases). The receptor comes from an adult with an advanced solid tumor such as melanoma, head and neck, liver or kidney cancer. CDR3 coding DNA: TGTGCCAGCAGCTTGGCGGGGTTCCGAGAGACCCAGTACTTC. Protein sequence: CASSLAGFRETQYF.